Shown below are 20 T cell receptor beta chains from a single sample sequenced in a study of blood T cell repertoires in COVID-19. The method was immunoSEQ multiplex PCR; TCRdb's version includes in-frame clones alone and lacks a portion of them. The sample carries 300,000 to 400,000 clones, approximately 87% recorded once. The sample was peripheral blood. The receptor source for this set is a woman between 45 and 60 years old with COVID-19, enrolled during active disease.

The V call is TRBV11-1, the J call TRBJ2-5, with D maybe TRBD1 (6 bases). CDR3 length equals 14 residues. Germline V gene lookup returns CDR1 SGHAT and CDR2 FQDESV (reference sequence). The germline V and J ends were trimmed by 5 bases and 2 bases, with 12 bases remaining between them. The CDR3 sequence: CASSPWTEQETQYF. CDR3 DNA sequence: TGTGCCAGCAGCCCCTGGACAGAACAAGAGACCCAGTACTTC.

The DNA for the CDR3 is TGTGCCACCAGTGATCCGGGGAGGCGCTATGGCTACACCTTC. Translated: CATSDPGRRYGYTF. The chain has TRBV24-1 and TRBJ1-2; D unresolved. Between the trimmed V and J ends, which lost 3 bases and 4 bases, there was a span of 11 bases. From germline, CDR1 is KGHDR and CDR2 SFDVKD. The CDR3 loop spans 14 amino acids.

This clone was picked up one time. V usage is TRBV7-7 and J usage is TRBJ2-5, with D possibly TRBD1 on 6 matching bases. This CDR3 spans 15 amino acids. With 5 bases removed from V and 5 bases from J, the gap between germline ends came to 18 bases. The V gene's germline CDR1 is SSHAT and CDR2 FNYEAQ (reference sequence). The CDR3 sequence: CASSRTVRGSETQYF. The DNA for the CDR3 is TGTGCCAGCAGCAGGACAGTTCGCGGGTCGGAGACCCAGTACTTC. Together with reference TRBV7-7 and TRBJ2-5, the CDR3 gives the full variable domain: GAGVSQSPRYKVTKRGQDVTLRCDPISSHATLYWYQQALGQGPEFLTYFNYEAQPDKSGLPSDRFSAERPEGSISTLTIQRTEQRDSAMYRCASSRTVRGSETQYFGPGTRLLVL.

This rearrangement joins TRBV18 to TRBJ2-1, with TRBD2 matching 8 bases. With 3 bases clipped from V and 3 bases from J, the junction kept 4 bases outside the gene matches. Looked up from germline, CDR1 is KGHSH and CDR2 is LQKENI. This CDR3 is built from 15 residues. The CDR3 coding sequence is TGTGCCAGCTCACCTACTAGCGGAAGCTACAATGAGCAGTTCTTC. Protein sequence: CASSPTSGSYNEQFF.

The V call is TRBV9, the J call TRBJ1-1, with no clear D. Germline V gene lookup returns CDR1 SGDLS and CDR2 YYNGEE. Trimming took off 4 bases at V and 1 base at J, with 11 bases between the two ends. There are 14 residues in the CDR3. CDR3 sequence: CASSPMRPNTEAFF. The DNA for the CDR3 is TGTGCCAGCAGCCCCATGAGGCCGAACACTGAAGCTTTCTTT.

This clone has more than one count but fewer than ten. Other DNA sequences in the sample encode the same CDR3. V gene TRBV9 combines with J gene TRBJ2-1; 9 bases align to TRBD2. This CDR3 has 15 residues. Germline V gene sequence: CDR1 SGDLS, CDR2 YYNGEE. The ends lost 4 bases at V and 0 bases at J; junction bases unmatched: 2. CDR3 residues: CASSISGSSYNEQFF. CDR3 coding DNA: TGTGCCAGCAGCATTAGCGGGAGCTCCTACAATGAGCAGTTCTTC. The full variable domain, its missing parts supplied by reference TRBV9 and TRBJ2-1, is DSGVTQTPKHLITATGQRVTLRCSPRSGDLSVYWYQQSLDQGLQFLIQYYNGEERAKGNILERFSAQQFPDLHSELNLSSLELGDSALYFCASSISGSSYNEQFFGPGTRLTVL.

This CDR3 is CACSPNGEQYF. CDR3 bases: TGTGCCTGTTCCCCGAACGGGGAGCAGTACTTC. The V call is TRBV30, the J call TRBJ2-7, with no clear D. The length of the CDR3 is 11 residues. CDR1 and CDR2 from the germline V gene are GTSNPN and SVGIG (reference sequence). With 6 bases removed from V and 7 bases from J, the gap between germline ends came to 13 bases.

V and J are TRBV2 and TRBJ2-7; 11 bases align to TRBD1. The V segment lost 4 bases and the J segment 2 bases; nucleotides outside the gene matches: 1. Germline CDR1 SNHLY, CDR2 FYNNEI. CDR3 length equals 14 residues. The CDR3 DNA reads TGTGCCAGCAGTGCGGGACAGGGGGCCTACGAGCAGTACTTC. Its protein product is CASSAGQGAYEQYF. The variable domain in full, with the rest retrieved from reference TRBV2 and TRBJ2-7, is EPEVTQTPSHQVTQMGQEVILRCVPISNHLYFYWYRQILGQKVEFLVSFYNNEISEKSEIFDDQFSVERPDGSNFTLKIRSTKLEDSAMYFCASSAGQGAYEQYFGPGTRLTVT.

The chain couples TRBV29-1 to TRBJ1-4; no reliable D call. Per germline, CDR1 SQVTM and CDR2 ANQGSEA. The CDR3 is 13 amino acids. Trimming stripped 3 bases from V and 7 bases from J, with 12 bases between. The CDR3 nucleotides read TGCAGCGTTGAGCAGAGAGGAGGTGAAAAACTGTTTTTT. Protein sequence: CSVEQRGGEKLFF.

The CDR3 DNA reads as TGTGCCACCAGTGATTCGGGGACAGGGGGCTACGAGCAGTACTTC. It encodes CATSDSGTGGYEQYF. The V gene is TRBV24-1, the J gene TRBJ2-7, with 11 bases lining up with TRBD1. Losses at the gene ends were 2 bases for V and 3 bases for J; bases not matched to a gene: 2. The CDR3 spans 15 residues. Germline lookup yields CDR1 KGHDR and CDR2 SFDVKD.

The CDR3 loop is CASSRPGGDQPQHF. CDR3 sequence (DNA): TGTGCCAGCTCACGTCCCGGCGGGGATCAGCCCCAGCATTTT. The chain is built from TRBV18 and TRBJ1-5, with D unclear. Trimming shortened V by 4 bases and J by 5 bases, and 12 bases separated the two germline ends. The CDR3 length is 14 residues. Germline CDR1 reads KGHSH; CDR2 reads LQKENI.

The chain has TRBV10-3 and TRBJ2-1; 7 nucleotides match TRBD1. Trimming removed 3 bases from V and 1 base from J; junction bases left unmatched: 3. Germline V gives CDR1 ENHRY, CDR2 SYGVKD. This CDR3 is built from 15 residues. The CDR3 loop is CAISETGVSYNEQFF. The CDR3 DNA reads TGTGCCATCAGTGAAACAGGGGTATCCTACAATGAGCAGTTCTTC.

This clone appeared a single time. The chain joins TRBV5-4 to TRBJ2-7, with D perhaps TRBD1 (6 bases). Germline CDR1 SGHNT, CDR2 YYREEE (reference sequence). V shed 4 bases and J shed 1 base, with 9 bases lying between them. The CDR3 has 13 residues. DNA of the CDR3: TGTGCCAGCAGCACCGACAGGTCCTACGAGCAGTACTTC. Residues: CASSTDRSYEQYF.

The chain couples TRBV28 to TRBJ1-2, with D perhaps matching TRBD1 (5 bases). Deletions cut 7 bases from V and 5 bases from J, with 11 bases between. CDR1 and CDR2 from the germline V gene are MDHEN and SYDVKM. The length of the CDR3 is 12 residues. The CDR3 DNA reads TGTGCCAGCACCACCGCAGGGTATGGCTACACCTTC. Translated: CASTTAGYGYTF.

The V gene is TRBV5-1, the J gene TRBJ2-1; 12 positions match TRBD2. With 0 bases clipped from V and 9 bases from J, the junction kept 7 bases outside the gene matches. Germline V lookup: CDR1 SGHRS, CDR2 YFSETQ. This CDR3 region has 16 residues. The CDR3, as DNA: TGCGCCAGCAGCTTGGGGCTAGCGGGAGGGTACGGTGAGCAGTTCTTC. Translation: CASSLGLAGGYGEQFF.

V usage is TRBV4-3 and J usage is TRBJ2-1, with 8 bases that match TRBD2. Trimming at V came to 1 base and at J to 4 bases, leaving 6 bases not matched to a gene. The CDR3 contains 16 residues. CDR1 LGHNA and CDR2 YSLEER come from the germline V gene. The CDR3 bases are TGCGCCAGCAGCCAAGGAACTAGCGGAGGATACAATGAGCAGTTCTTC. Translated, it gives CASSQGTSGGYNEQFF.

This sequence joins TRBV27 and TRBJ2-5, with 9 bases aligning to TRBD2. The germline V gene encodes CDR1 MNHEY and CDR2 SMNVEV (reference sequence). V shed 7 bases and J 4 bases; nucleotides not matched to a gene: 4. This CDR3 region has 13 residues. The CDR3 nucleotides read TGTGCCAGCAACGCACTAGCGGGAGAGACCCAGTACTTC. Translation gives CASNALAGETQYF.

This chain uses TRBV2 with TRBJ1-4; 7 positions agree with TRBD1. Germline loops: CDR1 SNHLY, CDR2 FYNNEI. The CDR3 runs to 15 residues. Trimming removed 4 bases from V and 0 bases from J; junction bases left unmatched: 2. CDR3 in DNA: TGTGCCAGCAGTGTAGGGACAGCAACTAATGAAAAACTGTTTTTT. Its translation: CASSVGTATNEKLFF. Supplemented by reference TRBV2 and TRBJ1-4, the full variable domain reads EPEVTQTPSHQVTQMGQEVILRCVPISNHLYFYWYRQILGQKVEFLVSFYNNEISEKSEIFDDQFSVERPDGSNFTLKIRSTKLEDSAMYFCASSVGTATNEKLFFGSGTQLSVL.

The J gene is TRBJ2-2, the V gene TRBV10-3, with 12 positions matching TRBD2. The CDR3 contains 16 residues. CDR1 is ENHRY, CDR2 SYGVKD, per germline. V shed 2 bases and J 5 bases; nucleotides not matched to a gene: 3. The CDR3 protein is CAISEGLAGRTGELFF. The CDR3 DNA reads TGTGCCATCAGTGAGGGACTAGCGGGGAGGACCGGGGAGCTGTTTTTT.

The CDR3 nucleotides read TGTGCCAGTAGTATTCGGACAGGCGCGGGCTTCATGGATGGCAATCAGCCCCAGCATTTT. Translated, it gives CASSIRTGAGFMDGNQPQHF. The chain uses TRBV19 and TRBJ1-5, with 7 positions matching TRBD1. Looked up from germline, CDR1 is LNHDA and CDR2 is SQIVND (reference sequence). The V gene end was trimmed by 3 bases and the J gene end by 2 bases; junction bases not matched to a gene: 19. The CDR3 runs to 20 residues.